This note documents a single TCR beta chain sequence. Its antigen is currently unknown. The sample belongs to a study of T cells in localized non-small cell lung cancer. Findings of the study overall: Appearance in adjacent lung was seen for a median about 60 of the top 100 tumor clones. Sequencing, confined to only one tumor region, leaves heterogeneity possible. Uninvolved adjacent lung, not tumor, had the highest T cell clonality.

The CDR3 extends over 15 amino acids. Trimming pared 5 bases from V and 3 bases from J, leaving 16 bases between. CDR1 is MNHEY and CDR2 is SMNVEV in the germline V gene (reference sequence). The assay was immunoSEQ multiplex PCR, and TCRdb's table has in-frame clones only and misses some. The sample includes around 30,000 clones, 78% of them seen just once. The clonotype was recovered from a male donor older than 55 with stage II squamous cell lung carcinoma. The chain is built from TRBV27 and TRBJ1-1, with D uncertain. The specimen comprised peripheral blood, sampled before any cancer treatment. DNA for the CDR3: TGTGCCAGCAGTGGGAAAAGGGTGTCGGACACTGAAGCTTTCTTT. Translated, it gives CASSGKRVSDTEAFF.